These T cell receptor beta chains were read from a single sample in a study of blood T cell repertoires in COVID-19. Measured with immunoSEQ multiplex PCR; TCRdb has only the in-frame clones, and not every one. The data hold about 380,000 clones, with 88% observed a single time. The sample taken for sequencing was PBMCs or T cells enriched from blood (not recorded which). The receptors stem from a woman aged 18-35 years who had recovered from COVID-19. CDR3s include the opening cysteine and the closing phenylalanine or tryptophan. The D gene is left open where the match is weak. Clone size is stated in some rows and not others, as once, few, many or a class when expanded.

v_call: TRBV9; cdr3_length: 15; d_call: .; clone_size: .; j_call: TRBJ1-2; cdr3_aa: CASSPRTEGGYGYTF; cdr3_nt: TGTGCCAGCAGCCCCCGGACCGAGGGTGGCTATGGCTACACCTTC
v_call: TRBV7-9; cdr3_length: 16; d_call: TRBD2; clone_size: .; j_call: TRBJ2-1; cdr3_aa: CASSPLAGASYNEQFF; cdr3_nt: TGTGCCAGCAGCCCTTTAGCGGGGGCCTCCTACAATGAGCAGTTCTTC
v_call: TRBV2; cdr3_length: 13; d_call: .; clone_size: .; j_call: TRBJ2-3; cdr3_aa: CASQQVTGDTQYF; cdr3_nt: TGTGCCAGCCAGCAGGTGACAGGAGATACGCAGTATTTT
v_call: TRBV11-2; cdr3_length: 17; d_call: .; clone_size: .; j_call: TRBJ1-3; cdr3_aa: CASSYDNPVISGNTIYF; cdr3_nt: TGTGCCAGCAGCTATGACAATCCCGTTATCTCTGGAAACACCATATATTTT
v_call: TRBV5-6; cdr3_length: 12; d_call: .; clone_size: .; j_call: TRBJ1-1; cdr3_aa: CASRRVNTEAFF; cdr3_nt: TGTGCCAGCCGACGGGTGAACACTGAAGCTTTCTTT
v_call: TRBV5-1; cdr3_length: 15; d_call: TRBD1; clone_size: .; j_call: TRBJ1-6; cdr3_aa: CASSFPDRDNSPLHF; cdr3_nt: TGCGCCAGCAGCTTTCCGGACAGGGATAATTCACCCCTCCACTTT
v_call: TRBV5-4; cdr3_length: 15; d_call: TRBD1; clone_size: .; j_call: TRBJ2-1; cdr3_aa: CASSLQGAGYNEQFF; cdr3_nt: TGTGCCAGCAGCTTGCAGGGGGCGGGTTACAATGAGCAGTTCTTC
v_call: TRBV28; cdr3_length: 12; d_call: .; clone_size: .; j_call: TRBJ1-2; cdr3_aa: CASRSQGLGYTF; cdr3_nt: TGTGCCAGCAGGTCTCAGGGGCTGGGCTACACCTTC
v_call: TRBV2; cdr3_length: 16; d_call: .; clone_size: .; j_call: TRBJ2-1; cdr3_aa: CASDNRESAFYNEQFF; cdr3_nt: TGTGCCAGCGATAACAGGGAATCGGCTTTCTACAATGAGCAGTTCTTC
v_call: TRBV28; cdr3_length: 14; d_call: .; clone_size: .; j_call: TRBJ1-4; cdr3_aa: CASSWGQPNEKLFF; cdr3_nt: TGTGCCAGCAGTTGGGGGCAGCCTAATGAAAAACTGTTTTTT
v_call: TRBV18; cdr3_length: 14; d_call: .; clone_size: .; j_call: TRBJ1-5; cdr3_aa: CASSLPGQNQPQHF; cdr3_nt: TGTGCCAGCTCACTACCCGGACAGAATCAGCCCCAGCATTTT
v_call: TRBV7-8; cdr3_length: 18; d_call: TRBD1; clone_size: .; j_call: TRBJ2-7; cdr3_aa: CASSLGDWTGGISYEQYF; cdr3_nt: TGTGCCAGCAGCTTAGGAGACTGGACAGGGGGCATCTCCTACGAGCAGTACTTC
v_call: TRBV18; cdr3_length: 17; d_call: TRBD1; clone_size: .; j_call: TRBJ1-1; cdr3_aa: CASSPPRGQGDHTEAFF; cdr3_nt: TGTGCCAGCTCACCTCCGCGGGGACAGGGGGACCACACTGAAGCTTTCTTT
v_call: TRBV30; cdr3_length: 14; d_call: .; clone_size: .; j_call: TRBJ1-2; cdr3_aa: CAWSVQEGFSGYTF; cdr3_nt: TGTGCCTGGAGTGTACAAGAGGGATTTTCCGGCTACACCTTC
v_call: TRBV15; cdr3_length: 14; d_call: TRBD1; clone_size: once; j_call: TRBJ2-7; cdr3_aa: CATSRDRVGGEQYF; cdr3_nt: TGTGCCACCAGCAGGGACAGGGTAGGTGGCGAGCAGTACTTC